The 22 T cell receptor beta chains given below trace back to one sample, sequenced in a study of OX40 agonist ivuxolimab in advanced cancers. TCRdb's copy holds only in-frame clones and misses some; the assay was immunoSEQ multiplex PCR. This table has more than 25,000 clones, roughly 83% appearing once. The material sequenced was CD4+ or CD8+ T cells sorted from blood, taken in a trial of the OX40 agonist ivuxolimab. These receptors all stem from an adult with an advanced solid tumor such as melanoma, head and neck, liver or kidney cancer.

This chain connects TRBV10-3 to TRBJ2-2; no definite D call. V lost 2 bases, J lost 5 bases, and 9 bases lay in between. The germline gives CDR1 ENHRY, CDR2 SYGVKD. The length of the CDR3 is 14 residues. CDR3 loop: CAISETSQTGELFF. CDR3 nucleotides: TGTGCCATCAGTGAGACCTCACAGACCGGGGAGCTGTTTTTT.

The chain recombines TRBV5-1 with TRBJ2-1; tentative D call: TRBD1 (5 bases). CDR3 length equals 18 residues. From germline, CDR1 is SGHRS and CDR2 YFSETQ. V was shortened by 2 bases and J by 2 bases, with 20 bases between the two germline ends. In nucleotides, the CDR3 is TGCGCCAGCAGCTTAGGGGTGATTTCGGCAGAACCCTACAATGAGCAGTTCTTC. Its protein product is CASSLGVISAEPYNEQFF.

CDR3 amino acids: CASTPLIRDTDFYEQYF. Here the CDR3 DNA reads TGTGCCAGCACCCCCTTAATCCGGGACACCGATTTCTACGAGCAGTACTTC. The chain carries TRBV28 and TRBJ2-7; weak D call: TRBD1 (6 bases). The length of the CDR3 is 17 residues. Germline CDR1 reads MDHEN; CDR2 reads SYDVKM. V dropped 7 bases and J dropped 3 bases, with 25 bases sitting between them.

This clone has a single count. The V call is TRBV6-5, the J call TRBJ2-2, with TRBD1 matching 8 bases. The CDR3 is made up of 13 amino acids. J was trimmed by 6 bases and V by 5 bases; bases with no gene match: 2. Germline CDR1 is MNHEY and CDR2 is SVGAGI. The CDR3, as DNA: TGTGCCAGCAGTCCGGACAGGGCCGGGGAGCTGTTTTTT. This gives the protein CASSPDRAGELFF.

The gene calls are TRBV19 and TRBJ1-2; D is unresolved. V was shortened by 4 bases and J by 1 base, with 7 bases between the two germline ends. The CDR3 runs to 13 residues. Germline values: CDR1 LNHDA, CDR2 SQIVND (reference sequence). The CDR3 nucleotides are TGTGCCAGTAGTAGATCGATTAACTATGGCTACACCTTC. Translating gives CASSRSINYGYTF.

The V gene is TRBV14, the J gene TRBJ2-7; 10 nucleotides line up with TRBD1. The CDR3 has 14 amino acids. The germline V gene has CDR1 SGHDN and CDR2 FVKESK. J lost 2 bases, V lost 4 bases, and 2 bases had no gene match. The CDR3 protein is CASSLGTGAYEQYF. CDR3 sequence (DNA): TGTGCCAGCAGCCTGGGGACAGGGGCCTACGAGCAGTACTTC.

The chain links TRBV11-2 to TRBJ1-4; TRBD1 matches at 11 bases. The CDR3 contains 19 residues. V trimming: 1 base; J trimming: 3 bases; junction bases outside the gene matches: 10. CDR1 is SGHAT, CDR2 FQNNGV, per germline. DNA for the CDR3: TGTGCCAGCAGCTTAGGAGGGGGACAGGGGGATCTTCCTAATGAAAAACTGTTTTTT. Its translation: CASSLGGGQGDLPNEKLFF.

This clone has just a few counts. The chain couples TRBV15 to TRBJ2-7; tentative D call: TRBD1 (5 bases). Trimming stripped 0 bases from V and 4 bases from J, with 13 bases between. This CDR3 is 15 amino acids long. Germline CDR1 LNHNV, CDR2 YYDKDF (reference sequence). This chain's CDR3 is CATSREAGIMYEQYF. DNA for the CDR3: TGTGCCACCAGCAGAGAGGCAGGGATTATGTACGAGCAGTACTTC.

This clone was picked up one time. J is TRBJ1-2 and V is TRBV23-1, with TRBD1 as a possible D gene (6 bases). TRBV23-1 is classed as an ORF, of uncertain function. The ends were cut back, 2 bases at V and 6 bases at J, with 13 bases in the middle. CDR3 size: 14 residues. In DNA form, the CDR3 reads TGCGCCAGCAGTCAAAAGGGACAATGTAATGGCTACACCTTC. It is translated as CASSQKGQCNGYTF.

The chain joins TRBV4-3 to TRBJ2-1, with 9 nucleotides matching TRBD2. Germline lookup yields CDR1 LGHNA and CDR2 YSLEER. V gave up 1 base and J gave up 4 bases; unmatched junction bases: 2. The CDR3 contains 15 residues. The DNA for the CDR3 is TGCGCCAGCAGCCAAGCTACTAGCGGGTACAATGAGCAGTTCTTC. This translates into CASSQATSGYNEQFF.

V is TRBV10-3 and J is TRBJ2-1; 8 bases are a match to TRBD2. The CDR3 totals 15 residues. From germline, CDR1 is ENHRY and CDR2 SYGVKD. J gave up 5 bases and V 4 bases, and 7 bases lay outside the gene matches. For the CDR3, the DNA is TGTGCCATCAGTGTTAATAGCGGGGACAACAATGAGCAGTTCTTC. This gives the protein CAISVNSGDNNEQFF.

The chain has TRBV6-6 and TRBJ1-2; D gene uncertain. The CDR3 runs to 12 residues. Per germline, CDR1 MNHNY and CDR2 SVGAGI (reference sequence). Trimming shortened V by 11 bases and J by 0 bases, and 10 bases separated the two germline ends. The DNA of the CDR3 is TGTGCCGTCCGCGTGGCTAACTATGGCTACACCTTC. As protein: CAVRVANYGYTF.

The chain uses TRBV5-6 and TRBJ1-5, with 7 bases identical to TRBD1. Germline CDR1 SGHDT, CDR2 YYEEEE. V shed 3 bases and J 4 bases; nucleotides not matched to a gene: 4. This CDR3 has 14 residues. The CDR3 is CASSSGQVNQPQHF. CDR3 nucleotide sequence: TGTGCCAGCAGCTCCGGACAGGTAAATCAGCCCCAGCATTTT.

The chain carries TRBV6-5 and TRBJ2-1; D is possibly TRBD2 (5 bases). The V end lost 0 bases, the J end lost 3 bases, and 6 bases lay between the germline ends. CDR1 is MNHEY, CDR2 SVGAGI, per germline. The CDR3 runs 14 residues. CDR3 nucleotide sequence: TGTGCCAGCAGTTACTCGCGGGTCTACAATGAGCAGTTCTTC. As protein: CASSYSRVYNEQFF.

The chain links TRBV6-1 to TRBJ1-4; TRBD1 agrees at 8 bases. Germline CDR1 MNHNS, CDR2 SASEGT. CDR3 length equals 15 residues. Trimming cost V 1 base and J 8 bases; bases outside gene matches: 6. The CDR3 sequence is CASSEGTGLEEKLFF. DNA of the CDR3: TGTGCCAGCAGTGAAGGGACAGGGCTCGAGGAAAAACTGTTTTTT.

The CDR3 bases are TGTGCCAGCAGTTTTTCCAGGGGGGGCTGGGAAAAACTGTTTTTT. Translating gives CASSFSRGGWEKLFF. The V gene is TRBV28, the J gene TRBJ1-4, with TRBD1 matching over 7 bases. The CDR3 sequence is 15 residues long. Germline CDR1 is MDHEN and CDR2 is SYDVKM. V lost 3 bases and J lost 8; bases outside the gene matches: 9.

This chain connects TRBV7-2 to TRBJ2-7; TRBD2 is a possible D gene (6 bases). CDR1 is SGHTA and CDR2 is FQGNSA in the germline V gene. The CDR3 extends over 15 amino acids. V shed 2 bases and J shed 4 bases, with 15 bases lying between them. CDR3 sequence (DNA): TGTGCCAGCAGCTTAATCACTAGCAGTGTTTACGAGCAGTACTTC. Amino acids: CASSLITSSVYEQYF.

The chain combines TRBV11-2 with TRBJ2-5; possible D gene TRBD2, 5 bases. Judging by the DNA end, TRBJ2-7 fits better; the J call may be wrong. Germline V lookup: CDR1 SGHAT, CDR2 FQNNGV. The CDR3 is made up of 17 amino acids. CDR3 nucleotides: TGTGCCAGCAGCTTAGCGGTCCTAGCATTCACAACCTACGAGCAGTACTTC. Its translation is CASSLAVLAFTTYEQYF.

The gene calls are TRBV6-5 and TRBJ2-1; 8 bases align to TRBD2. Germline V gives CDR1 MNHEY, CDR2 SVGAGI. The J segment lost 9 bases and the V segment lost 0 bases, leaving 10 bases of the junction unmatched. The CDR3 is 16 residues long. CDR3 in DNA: TGTGCCAGCAGTTACTCCGGGACTAGAAGCGGCGGTGAGCAGTTCTTC. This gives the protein CASSYSGTRSGGEQFF.

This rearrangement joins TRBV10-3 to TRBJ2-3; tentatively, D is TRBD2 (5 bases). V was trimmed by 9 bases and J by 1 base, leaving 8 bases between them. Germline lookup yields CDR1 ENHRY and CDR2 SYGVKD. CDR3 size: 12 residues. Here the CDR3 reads CAILVGTDTQYF. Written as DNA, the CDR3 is TGTGCCATACTAGTGGGCACAGATACGCAGTATTTT.

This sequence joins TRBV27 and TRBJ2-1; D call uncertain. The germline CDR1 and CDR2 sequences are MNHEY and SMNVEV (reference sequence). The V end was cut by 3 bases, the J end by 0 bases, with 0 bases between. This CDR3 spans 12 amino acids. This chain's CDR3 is CASSFSYNEQFF. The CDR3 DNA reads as TGTGCCAGCAGTTTCTCCTACAATGAGCAGTTCTTC.

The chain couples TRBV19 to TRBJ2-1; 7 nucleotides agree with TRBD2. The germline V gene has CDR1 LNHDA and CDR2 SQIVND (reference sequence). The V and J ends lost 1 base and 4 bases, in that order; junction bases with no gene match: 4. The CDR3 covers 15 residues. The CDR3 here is CASSIASGGYNEQFF. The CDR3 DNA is TGTGCCAGTAGTATAGCTTCGGGGGGTTACAATGAGCAGTTCTTC.